What follows are 15 T cell receptor beta chains derived from one specimen sequenced in a study of cytomegalovirus exposure and HLA in healthy donors. It was with 60 Vbeta and 13 Jbeta primers that the PCR ran. Sequencing used immunoSEQ multiplex PCR; TCRdb keeps in-frame clones, though not all of them. The data hold nearly 65,000 clones, with roughly 67% observed a single time. The sample comprised PBMCs. These receptors were taken from a man aged 45-60 years in good health and CMV-seronegative.

V gene TRBV6-1 combines with J gene TRBJ2-5; possibly TRBD2 for D (6 bases). V was trimmed by 7 bases and J by 2 bases, leaving 17 bases between them. In germline, CDR1 is MNHNS, CDR2 SASEGT. The CDR3 extends over 15 amino acids. CDR3 in DNA: TGTGCCAGCACCCATCCCGGGGGTCTTCAAGAGACCCAGTACTTC. Protein: CASTHPGGLQETQYF.

This clone was found a few times. This chain uses TRBV9 with TRBJ1-6; D is unresolved. Trimming took off 4 bases at V and 12 bases at J, with 8 bases between the two ends. The germline gives CDR1 SGDLS, CDR2 YYNGEE. CDR3 size: 11 residues. The CDR3 nucleotides are TGTGCCAGCAGCCTTCTAGGACCCCTCCACTTT. This encodes CASSLLGPLHF.

This chain joins TRBV7-9 and TRBJ2-1; unclear D gene. The CDR3 runs 14 residues. V shed 2 bases and J shed 6 bases, with 11 bases lying between them. The germline CDR1 and CDR2 sequences are SEHNR and FQNEAQ (reference sequence). The CDR3, as DNA: TGTGCCAGCAGCTTATCGAGGTTGGGCAATGAGCAGTTCTTC. Encoded protein: CASSLSRLGNEQFF.

The J gene is TRBJ2-7, the V gene TRBV19; the D is unclear. Germline V gives CDR1 LNHDA, CDR2 SQIVND (reference sequence). This CDR3 comprises 14 residues. V dropped 1 base and J dropped 0 bases, with 7 bases sitting between them. CDR3 region: CASSIVAGSYEQYF. The CDR3 DNA sequence: TGTGCCAGTAGTATAGTGGCAGGCTCCTACGAGCAGTACTTC.

The V gene is TRBV30, the J gene TRBJ1-1, with D possibly matching TRBD1 (5 bases). V was trimmed by 3 bases and J by 7 bases, leaving 15 bases between them. Germline V gene lookup returns CDR1 GTSNPN and CDR2 SVGIG (reference sequence). The CDR3 spans 13 residues. In DNA form, the CDR3 reads TGTGCCTGGAGAAACCTGCGGCAGGGTGAAGCTTTCTTT. This translates into CAWRNLRQGEAFF.

A single count supports this clone. This chain joins TRBV15 and TRBJ2-2, with a weak D call TRBD2 (6 bases). CDR1 LNHNV and CDR2 YYDKDF come from the germline V gene (reference sequence). There are 15 residues in the CDR3. The germline V and J ends were trimmed by 0 bases and 7 bases, with 12 bases remaining between them. CDR3 protein: CATSRDLGGVGELFF. CDR3 nucleotide sequence: TGTGCCACCAGCAGAGATCTGGGCGGGGTCGGGGAGCTGTTTTTT.

The V gene is TRBV7-9, the J gene TRBJ2-1; 7 bases are a match to TRBD2. The CDR3 is 13 residues long. Unmatched junction bases numbered 2, after V lost 4 bases and J lost 5 bases. Germline CDR1 reads SEHNR; CDR2 reads FQNEAQ (reference sequence). This CDR3 is CASSWSGDNEQFF. CDR3 coding DNA: TGTGCCAGCAGCTGGAGCGGGGACAATGAGCAGTTCTTC.

This chain connects TRBV5-6 to TRBJ2-5; the match to TRBD1 covers 8 bases. CDR1 is SGHDT, CDR2 YYEEEE, per germline. The CDR3 has 14 residues. The junction had 3 bases not matched to a gene; V was cut back by 0 bases and J by 5 bases. CDR3 nucleotides: TGTGCCAGCAGCTTGGGGACAGGGAGTGAGACCCAGTACTTC. It codes for CASSLGTGSETQYF.

J is TRBJ1-4 and V is TRBV28; 9 nucleotides agree with TRBD1. The CDR3 is 15 amino acids. CDR1 is MDHEN and CDR2 is SYDVKM in the germline V gene. In DNA form, the CDR3 reads TGTGGCCACAGGGGGCGAGTGGGGCCCGATGAAAAACTGTTTTTT. Amino acid sequence: CGHRGRVGPDEKLFF. The entire variable domain, with the rest obtained from reference TRBV28 and TRBJ1-4, is as follows: DVKVTQSSRYLVKRTGEKVFLECVQDMDHENMFWYRQDPGLGLRLIYFSYDVKMKEKGDIPEGYSVSREKKERFSLILESASTNQTSMYLCGHRGRVGPDEKLFFGSGTQLSVL.

This clone was counted a single time. The CDR3 DNA sequence: TGTGCCAGCAGCTTAGCGGGGATAGGTGAGACCCAGTACTTC. Its protein is CASSLAGIGETQYF. The J gene is TRBJ2-5, the V gene TRBV13, with D possibly matching TRBD2 (5 bases). Trimming cost V 1 base and J 5 bases, with 11 bases left between them. The CDR3 has 14 amino acids. Germline CDR1 is PRHDT and CDR2 is FYEKMQ (reference sequence).

This rearrangement joins TRBV11-3 to TRBJ2-3; 11 positions match TRBD1. Trimming at V came to 1 base and at J to 4 bases, leaving 1 base not matched to a gene. CDR1 is SGHNT and CDR2 is YENEEA in the germline V gene. CDR3 length equals 15 residues. For the CDR3, the DNA is TGTGCCAGCAGCTTAGGGACAGGGGGCTCAGATACGCAGTATTTT. This gives the protein CASSLGTGGSDTQYF.

This chain uses TRBV6-1 with TRBJ1-5; TRBD1 matches 7 bases. J gave up 9 bases and V 2 bases, and 13 bases lay outside the gene matches. Germline V gives CDR1 MNHNS, CDR2 SASEGT. This CDR3 is built from 16 residues. The DNA of the CDR3 is TGTGCCAGCAGTGAAAGGGGGACAGCGGGCCCGGGGCCCCAGCATTTT. It codes for CASSERGTAGPGPQHF.

The chain couples TRBV30 to TRBJ1-5; D is undetermined. This CDR3 is 15 amino acids long. V lost 4 bases to trimming and J lost 4 bases, with 17 bases between them. Germline values: CDR1 GTSNPN, CDR2 SVGIG (reference sequence). CDR3 sequence reads: CAWKHGSASNQPQHF. The CDR3 nucleotides are TGTGCCTGGAAACACGGGTCAGCGAGTAATCAGCCCCAGCATTTT. Full variable domain (remainder filled in from reference TRBV30 and TRBJ1-5): SQTIHQWPATLVQPVGSPLSLECTVEGTSNPNLYWYRQAAGRGLQLLFYSVGIGQISSEVPQNLSASRPQDRQFILSSKKLLLSDSGFYLCAWKHGSASNQPQHFGDGTRLSIL.

This clone has just one count. CDR3 nucleotide sequence: TGTGCCAGCAGCCGCGACGGGACAGGGGGCCATGAAAAACTGTTTTTT. Residues: CASSRDGTGGHEKLFF. The chain carries TRBV13 and TRBJ1-4; 12 bases map to TRBD1. The J segment lost 6 bases and the V segment lost 5 bases, leaving 7 bases of the junction unmatched. Germline V gene sequence: CDR1 PRHDT, CDR2 FYEKMQ (reference sequence). CDR3 size: 16 residues.

The V and J genes are TRBV30 and TRBJ2-5; 8 bases are shared with TRBD1. Germline CDR1 GTSNPN, CDR2 SVGIG (reference sequence). The CDR3 is 19 amino acids. Trimming took 3 bases from V and 3 from J; bases not matched to a gene: 21. The DNA of the CDR3 is TGTGCCTGGAGCCCGTCCGGGACAGGTTTCTCCCATGAAAAAGAGACCCAGTACTTC. Translated: CAWSPSGTGFSHEKETQYF. The full variable domain, in which reference TRBV30 and TRBJ2-5 provide the parts outside the CDR3, is SQTIHQWPATLVQPVGSPLSLECTVEGTSNPNLYWYRQAAGRGLQLLFYSVGIGQISSEVPQNLSASRPQDRQFILSSKKLLLSDSGFYLCAWSPSGTGFSHEKETQYFGPGTRLLVL.